The T cell receptor beta chain described here comes from a study of shared clonotypes between healthy human individuals. The study's findings and limits: Between a few donors, naive CD4 clonotypes were shared at a level of roughly 5.5%. Clonotype sharing among donors likely depends on sequencing depth.

Note on this clone: Its matching antigen is unknown.

Donors comprised healthy HIV-negative adults lacking recent acute infections or vaccinations. Using immunoSEQ multiplex PCR, the repertoire was profiled, and TCRdb retains in-frame clones only, with some absent. The table records under 1,900,000 clones, about 98.5% of them present only once. Germline assignment: CDR1 MNHEY and CDR2 SVGAGI. J gave up 4 bases and V 5 bases, and 4 bases lay outside the gene matches. This CDR3 comprises 14 residues. The chain has TRBV6-5 and TRBJ2-3; 9 nucleotides line up with TRBD2. The clonotype comes from a young man in good health. Sequences were obtained from naive CD4+ T cells sorted from blood. Subset reported: CD45RA+ positively selected. CDR3 sequence: CASSTGLASDTQYF. Written as DNA, the CDR3 is TGTGCCAGCAGTACCGGACTAGCGTCAGATACGCAGTATTTT.